One sample yielded the 24 T cell receptor beta chains listed below, sequenced in a study of shared clonotypes between healthy human individuals. Only in-frame clones appear in the TCRdb table, and some are missing; sequencing was by immunoSEQ multiplex PCR. The sample carries over a million clones, about three quarters recorded once. Sequencing was carried out using memory CD4+ T cells sorted from blood. Subset meaning: CD45RA-negative fraction. The receptors stem from a man aged 18 to 29 in good health.

The sample holds one count of this clone. This sequence is one base from a far larger clone and is likely a read error. At the DNA level, this CDR3 is encoded by other sequences in the same sample as well. J is TRBJ2-3 and V is TRBV5-1; tentatively, D is TRBD1 or TRBD2 (5 bases each). V was trimmed by 4 bases and J by 0 bases, leaving 9 bases between them. Germline lookup yields CDR1 SGHRS and CDR2 YFSETQ. The CDR3 is made up of 14 amino acids. The chain's CDR3 is CASSPGQSTDTQYF. DNA for the CDR3: TGCGCCAGCAGCCCGGGGCAGAGCACAGATACGCAGTATTTT. The complete variable domain, with remaining parts taken from reference TRBV5-1 and TRBJ2-3, reads KAGVTQTPRYLIKTRGQQVTLSCSPISGHRSVSWYQQTPGQGLQFLFEYFSETQRNKGNFPGRFSGRQFSNSRSEMNVSTLELGDSALYLCASSPGQSTDTQYFGPGTRLTVL.

The chain carries TRBV7-9 and TRBJ1-2; D is ambiguous. CDR1 and CDR2 (germline): SEHNR, FQNEAQ (reference sequence). Trimming left V 5 bases short and J 2 bases short, with 12 bases between. This CDR3 spans 14 amino acids. The CDR3 reads CASSPPEANYGYTF. The CDR3 coding sequence is TGTGCCAGCAGCCCACCGGAGGCAAACTATGGCTACACCTTC.

The chain employs TRBV7-9 and TRBJ1-1; D perhaps matches TRBD1 (5 bases). Trimming removed 9 bases at V and 6 bases at J, with 8 bases between. The CDR3 loop spans 10 amino acids. The germline gives CDR1 SEHNR, CDR2 FQNEAQ (reference sequence). This CDR3 reads CARLGAEAFF. CDR3 DNA: TGTGCCAGATTGGGGGCTGAAGCTTTCTTT.

The chain combines TRBV6-5 with TRBJ1-2; 8 bases agree with TRBD1. Germline V gene lookup returns CDR1 MNHEY and CDR2 SVGAGI. The trim removed 6 bases at V and 2 bases at J, leaving 8 bases unmatched. The CDR3 length is 15 residues. CDR3 amino acids: CASSSSHRGNYGYTF. CDR3 DNA: TGTGCCAGCAGCTCATCGCACAGGGGGAACTATGGCTACACCTTC.

For this clone: At the DNA level, this CDR3 is encoded by other sequences in the same sample as well. V is TRBV5-1 and J is TRBJ2-5; D unclear. The CDR3 has 14 residues. In germline, CDR1 is SGHRS, CDR2 YFSETQ. V lost 0 bases to trimming and J lost 1 base, with 7 bases between them. The CDR3 spells CASSLGRSQETQYF. The DNA of the CDR3 is TGCGCCAGCAGCTTGGGTCGGTCCCAAGAGACCCAGTACTTC.

The rearrangement links TRBV6-1 to TRBJ2-6; no firm D call. The CDR3 sequence is 17 residues long. Trimming took off 2 bases at V and 4 bases at J, with 15 bases between the two ends. CDR1 is MNHNS, CDR2 SASEGT, per germline. CDR3 region: CASSESPPLAGANVLTF. CDR3 sequence (DNA): TGTGCCAGCAGTGAATCCCCCCCCTTGGCCGGGGCCAACGTCCTGACTTTC.

The chain combines TRBV6-1 with TRBJ2-2, with 9 nucleotides matching TRBD1. CDR1 MNHNS and CDR2 SASEGT come from the germline V gene. With 4 bases clipped from V and 4 bases from J, the junction kept 4 bases outside the gene matches. The CDR3 is 15 residues long. This chain's CDR3 is CASSVGTGLTGELFF. The CDR3 DNA reads as TGTGCCAGCAGTGTCGGGACAGGGCTCACCGGGGAGCTGTTTTTT.

V usage is TRBV6-8 and J usage is TRBJ1-1; TRBD1 is a possible D gene (5 bases). This CDR3 comprises 15 residues. Germline V lookup: CDR1 MNHGY, CDR2 SAAAGT. V lost 7 bases, J lost 1 base, and 16 bases lay in between. CDR3 coding DNA: TGTGCCAGCACCCTGGAGTCGGGGGGGAACACTGAAGCTTTCTTT. Encoded protein: CASTLESGGNTEAFF.

This chain uses TRBV7-2 with TRBJ2-1, with D possibly matching TRBD1 (6 bases). Trimming took 0 bases from V and 8 from J, leaving 8 bases between them. The CDR3 runs to 13 residues. The germline V gene encodes CDR1 SGHTA and CDR2 FQGNSA. CDR3 nucleotides: TGTGCCAGCAGCTTAGCGTCAGGGGATGAGCAGTTCTTC. Protein: CASSLASGDEQFF.

This clone was seen a few times. The CDR3 DNA follows: TGTGCCAGTACTTCAGGGGGCACGGGATCACCCCTCCACTTT. It specifies CASTSGGTGSPLHF. The genes are TRBV19 and TRBJ1-6, with TRBD1 identical over 8 bases. Per germline, CDR1 LNHDA and CDR2 SQIVND (reference sequence). The CDR3 runs 14 residues. With V trimmed by 7 bases and J by 10 bases, 9 bases remained unmatched.

The rearrangement joins TRBV6-5 to TRBJ1-2; the match to TRBD1 covers 8 bases. The J segment lost 8 bases and the V segment lost 5 bases, leaving 13 bases of the junction unmatched. The V gene's germline CDR1 is MNHEY and CDR2 SVGAGI. The CDR3 has 15 residues. The CDR3 spells CASSTKTGATSGYTF. CDR3 sequence (DNA): TGTGCCAGCAGTACAAAGACAGGGGCCACCTCCGGCTACACCTTC.

In regard to this clone: Other nucleotide sequences from this sample produce the same CDR3. This rearrangement joins TRBV7-6 to TRBJ2-5; weak D call: TRBD1 (7 bases). Looked up from germline, CDR1 is SGHVS and CDR2 is FNYEAQ. V was shortened by 5 bases and J by 5 bases, with 18 bases between the two germline ends. The CDR3 has 15 residues. Written as DNA, the CDR3 is TGTGCCAGCAGCCTACGGGACAGAGGGGGGGAGACCCAGTACTTC. Translating gives CASSLRDRGGETQYF.

This sequence joins TRBV30 and TRBJ1-2, with 7 bases that match TRBD1. The germline gives CDR1 GTSNPN, CDR2 SVGIG (reference sequence). V shed 0 bases, J shed 4 bases, and the junction held 8 bases outside the gene matches. The CDR3 runs 15 residues. The CDR3 region is CAWSVSFGTAYGYTF. The CDR3 region has the DNA TGTGCCTGGAGTGTAAGTTTTGGGACAGCCTATGGCTACACCTTC.

The V gene is TRBV14, the J gene TRBJ2-7; D is unresolved. The ends were cut back, 2 bases at V and 9 bases at J, with 8 bases in the middle. Per the germline V gene, CDR1 is SGHDN and CDR2 is FVKESK. The CDR3 is made up of 11 amino acids. The CDR3 here is CASSQSYWQYF. Written as DNA, the CDR3 is TGTGCCAGCAGCCAATCCTACTGGCAGTACTTC.

The V gene is TRBV5-6, the J gene TRBJ2-7; D tentatively reads TRBD1 or TRBD2 (6 bases each). Trimming removed 2 bases at V and 7 bases at J, with 19 bases between. Per germline, CDR1 SGHDT and CDR2 YYEEEE. The CDR3 is made up of 15 amino acids. The CDR3 nucleotides are TGTGCCAGCAGCTTCACTATGGGAGGACAGAAGGAGCAGTACTTC. Translation: CASSFTMGGQKEQYF.

There are a few counts of this clone. The V gene is TRBV18, the J gene TRBJ2-7; D assignment may be TRBD1 or TRBD2 (5 bases each). The V gene lost 3 bases and the J gene lost 0 bases, with 15 bases spanning the gap. The CDR3 extends over 16 amino acids. Germline lookup yields CDR1 KGHSH and CDR2 LQKENI. CDR3 sequence (DNA): TGTGCCAGCTCACCGGGGGTTGTCACTAGCTCCTACGAGCAGTACTTC. Its protein product is CASSPGVVTSSYEQYF.

The rearrangement joins TRBV6-5 to TRBJ2-7; 10 positions match TRBD2. With V trimmed by 2 bases and J by 7 bases, 5 bases remained unmatched. Germline assignment: CDR1 MNHEY and CDR2 SVGAGI. The CDR3 has 14 amino acids. CDR3 sequence reads: CASSYKREGPEQYF. As DNA, the CDR3 is TGTGCCAGCAGTTACAAGCGGGAGGGCCCTGAGCAGTACTTC.

The V call is TRBV11-2, the J call TRBJ2-7; 7 positions match TRBD1. Germline-derived CDR1 and CDR2 are SGHAT and FQNNGV. There are 12 residues in the CDR3. With V trimmed by 5 bases and J by 3 bases, 1 base remained unmatched. The CDR3 nucleotides read TGTGCCAGCAGCCGACAGGGCTACGAGCAGTACTTC. This sequence encodes CASSRQGYEQYF.

The chain couples TRBV10-1 to TRBJ2-7, with unresolved D. This CDR3 spans 18 amino acids. Trimming left V 1 base short and J 7 bases short, with 26 bases between. Germline CDR1 is WNHNN and CDR2 is SYGVQD (reference sequence). CDR3 bases: TGCGCCAGCAGTGAGTTGGGTAGTAGAATTGGGGAAGGGCGTGAGCAGTACTTC. Encoded protein: CASSELGSRIGEGREQYF.

The chain couples TRBV9 to TRBJ2-2, with 10 bases identical to TRBD2. The junction had 7 bases not matched to a gene; V was cut back by 2 bases and J by 6 bases. CDR1 and CDR2 from the germline V gene are SGDLS and YYNGEE. The CDR3 contains 16 residues. Here the CDR3 reads CASSVWASGSSGELFF. DNA for the CDR3: TGTGCCAGCAGCGTTTGGGCTAGCGGGAGCTCCGGGGAGCTGTTTTTT. Full variable domain (rest looked up from reference TRBV9 and TRBJ2-2): DSGVTQTPKHLITATGQRVTLRCSPRSGDLSVYWYQQSLDQGLQFLIQYYNGEERAKGNILERFSAQQFPDLHSELNLSSLELGDSALYFCASSVWASGSSGELFFGEGSRLTVL.

The V and J genes are TRBV5-1 and TRBJ1-1; 8 bases align to TRBD1. V lost 2 bases to trimming and J lost 4 bases; unmatched junction nucleotides: 10. Germline V lookup: CDR1 SGHRS, CDR2 YFSETQ. The CDR3 spans 16 residues. CDR3 amino acids: CASSLGQGASRTEAFF. The CDR3 region has the DNA TGCGCCAGCAGCTTAGGGCAGGGGGCGTCGCGCACTGAAGCTTTCTTT.

Remarks on this clone: The same CDR3 also results from other DNA sequences found in this sample. CDR3 loop: CASSPPGDNEQFF. For the CDR3, the DNA is TGTGCCAGCTCACCCCCGGGAGACAATGAGCAGTTCTTC. The V gene is TRBV18, the J gene TRBJ2-1; D is possibly TRBD2 (6 bases). V was clipped by 3 bases and J by 5 bases, with 8 bases between them. Germline CDR1 and CDR2: KGHSH and LQKENI. The CDR3 length is 13 residues.

The chain has TRBV30 and TRBJ1-2, with D uncertain. CDR1 is GTSNPN and CDR2 is SVGIG in the germline V gene (reference sequence). V was shortened by 5 bases and J by 2 bases, with 6 bases between the two germline ends. This CDR3 is 11 amino acids long. For the CDR3, the DNA is TGTGCCTGGTATGGGAACTATGGCTACACCTTC. Translation: CAWYGNYGYTF.

This chain links TRBV10-3 with TRBJ1-6; 7 nucleotides match TRBD1. This CDR3 has 14 amino acids. Germline V lookup: CDR1 ENHRY, CDR2 SYGVKD. J lost 8 bases, V lost 5 bases, and 6 bases had no gene match. CDR3 residues: CAISWTGVDSPLHF. The CDR3 DNA follows: TGTGCCATCAGTTGGACAGGAGTTGATTCACCCCTCCACTTT.